A selection of T cell receptor beta chains follows, all from one sample in a study of Ad26.COV2.S vaccination and SARS-CoV-2 variants. Profiling relied on immunoSEQ multiplex PCR, and the TCRdb table lists in-frame clones only, not all of them. The profile shows roughly 380,000 clones, about 88% of them singletons. Source: peripheral blood, taken in a trial of Ad26.COV2.S vaccine versus placebo. These TCRs come from a person between 18 and 59 years old who received the Ad26.COV2.S COVID-19 vaccine or a placebo. Both conserved end residues are trimmed from each CDR3. Size is omitted from some rows. Given values are once, few, many or a class for expanded clones.

cdr3_aa clone_size v_call
ASSSPGADTQY NA TRBV7-2
ASSITSGGADYGYT NA TRBV28
AWGPLNEQF NA TRBV30
ASSVADYGYT once TRBV9
ASSFIGGPETQY NA TRBV5-6
ASSLGWDTEAF NA TRBV5-8
ASSVNEKLF NA TRBV10-2
ASRVGLANNEQF NA TRBV27
ASSDTGYNEQF NA TRBV6-4
AWSRSQGGYEQY few TRBV30
ASSSLSSQY NA TRBV7-8
ASSLWTGRTDTQY NA TRBV7-2
ASSPGTTYGYT few TRBV14
AWSVQGGVSEAF NA TRBV30
ASSQAQGSNTRETQY NA TRBV14
ASSVIAGYNEQF NA TRBV10-2
ASSLGTDYEKLF NA TRBV5-1
ASSLSLAGSYNEQF NA TRBV7-9
ASSFSSGGVYEQY few TRBV13
ASSLSAGGGGYT few TRBV7-2
ASGSGQGFEKLF NA TRBV12-5
ASSEWVGQGFQETQY NA TRBV10-2
ASSQGQGAPVDTGELF NA TRBV14
ATSRVLAGGGPDTQY NA TRBV15
ASSHVGRGVSDTQY few TRBV14
ASSDSQGALDTQY NA TRBV6-1
ASSPTPRGANYGYT NA TRBV19
ASRDSLNYGYT NA TRBV2
ASSSNPSLTGRNQPQH NA TRBV28
ASSTTAGNTIY NA TRBV19
ASSLMVALTDTQY NA TRBV7-2
ASSAIPRATGELF NA TRBV7-2
ASSERQGLGEKLF NA TRBV9
ASSSLSGGQETQY few TRBV28
ASSRAVDRYTEAF NA TRBV7-2
ASSVLGTEETQY NA TRBV5-1
ASSRAGFTYNEQF NA TRBV27
ASSSISYNEQF NA TRBV5-1
ASSPRDGSSYEQY NA TRBV18
ASSVKTSKETQY NA TRBV18
ATRERGAPYEQY NA TRBV28
ASSLGLADSGNTIY NA TRBV7-9
ASSPAPGTVNTGELF NA TRBV6-2/TRBV6-3
ASSQDLAPLNQDVTGELF NA TRBV3-1/TRBV3-2
ASSWTGGDPWGYT NA TRBV27
ASSLGSREGEQY NA TRBV7-9
ASSLAPIRNTGELF NA TRBV7-9